The TCR beta chain under discussion was sequenced for a study of blood T cells in healthy people across ages. Then a second PCR, running roughly 7 to 11 cycles, was carried out with a sample-barcoded 5' primer and a J-beta primer mix. Via MiXCR, TCRdb re-called the 5' RACE reads, giving one row per CDR3 protein. The sample includes 550,000 to 650,000 distinct CDR3 sequences, roughly a quarter of them seen just once. Germline V CDR1 and CDR2: KGHDR, SFDVKD. V gave up 2 bases and J gave up 7 bases, with 8 bases separating them. This CDR3 region has 12 residues. This sample was shared with a second study, whose subject was T cells of mothers and their children. That investigation notes: Donation was provided by three healthy Caucasian mothers along with their six children. Reads recorded for TCR beta CDR3 numbered over 8 million per mother and about 3 million per child.

Sequences were obtained from blood. The V gene is TRBV24-1, the J gene TRBJ2-7; D remains ambiguous. This clonotype was sampled from a boy between 2 and 15 years old in good health. CDR3 DNA: TGTGCCACCAGTGATTCTCTGGGGGAGCAGTACTTC. Translating gives CATSDSLGEQYF.